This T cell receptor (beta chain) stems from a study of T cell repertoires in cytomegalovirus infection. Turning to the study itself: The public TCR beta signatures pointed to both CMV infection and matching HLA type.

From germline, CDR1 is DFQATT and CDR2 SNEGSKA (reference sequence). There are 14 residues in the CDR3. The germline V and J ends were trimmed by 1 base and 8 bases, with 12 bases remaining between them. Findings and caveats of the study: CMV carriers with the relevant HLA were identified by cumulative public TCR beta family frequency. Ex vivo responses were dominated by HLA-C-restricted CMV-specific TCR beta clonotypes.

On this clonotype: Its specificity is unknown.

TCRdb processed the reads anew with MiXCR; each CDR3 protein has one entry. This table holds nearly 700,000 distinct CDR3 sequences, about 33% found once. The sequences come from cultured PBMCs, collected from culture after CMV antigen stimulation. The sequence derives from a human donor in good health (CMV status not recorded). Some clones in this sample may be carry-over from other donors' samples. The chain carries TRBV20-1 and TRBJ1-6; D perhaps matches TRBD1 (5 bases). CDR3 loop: CSARATVLDSPLHF. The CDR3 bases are TGCAGTGCTAGAGCGACAGTTCTTGATTCACCCCTCCACTTT.